This T cell receptor (beta chain) was obtained from a study of read filtering for tumor transcriptome and immune sequencing. General study results and limits: This fraction held mixed bone marrow immune cells after CD138-negative sorting. About 82% of IR-seq clonotypes had a single read, yet these held about 3.5% of reads.

This CDR3 contains 16 residues. Deletions cut 5 bases from V and 0 bases from J, with 13 bases between. Germline V lookup: CDR1 SEHNR, CDR2 FQNEAQ (reference sequence). This clonotype was seen more than once but under ten times. What it binds is not known. This library used roughly 400 ng RNA and molecular barcoded adaptors spanning alpha/delta and beta/gamma chains. A single record per CDR3 protein comes from TCRdb applying MiXCR to the reads. Here the sample spans around 25,000 distinct CDR3 sequences, under 25% being singletons. The specimen sequenced was a population of CD138-negative cells sorted from bone marrow. This chain joins TRBV7-9 and TRBJ1-4; no definite D call. The clonotype originates from a donor aged 40 or over with multiple myeloma. The CDR3 loop reads CASSPSDSATNEKLFF. The CDR3 nucleotides read TGTGCCAGCAGCCCCTCGGACTCTGCAACTAATGAAAAACTGTTTTTT.